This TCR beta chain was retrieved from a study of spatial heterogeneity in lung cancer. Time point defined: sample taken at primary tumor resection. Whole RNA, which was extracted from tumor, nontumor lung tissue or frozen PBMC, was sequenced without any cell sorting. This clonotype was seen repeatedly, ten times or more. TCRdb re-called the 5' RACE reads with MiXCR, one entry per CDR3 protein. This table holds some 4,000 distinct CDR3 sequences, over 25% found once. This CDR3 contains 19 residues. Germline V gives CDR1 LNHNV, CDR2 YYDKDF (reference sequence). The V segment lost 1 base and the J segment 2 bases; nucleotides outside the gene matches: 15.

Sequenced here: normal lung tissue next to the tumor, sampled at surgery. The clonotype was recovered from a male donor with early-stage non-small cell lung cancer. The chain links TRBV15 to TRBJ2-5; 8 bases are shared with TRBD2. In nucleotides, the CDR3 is TGTGCCACCAGCAGAGGGGGAACGATGGGTAGCGGGGTGCAAGAGACCCAGTACTTC. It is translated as CATSRGGTMGSGVQETQYF.